The 24 T cell receptor beta chains below come from one sample, sequenced in a study of cytomegalovirus exposure and HLA in healthy donors. The PCR made use of 60 Vbeta and 13 Jbeta primers. Here immunoSEQ multiplex PCR was the method, and the copy in TCRdb shows in-frame clones only, minus some. The sample includes around 98,000 clones, around 67% of them seen just once. The sequenced material came from PBMCs. These receptors were collected from a man aged 50 to 60 in good health and CMV-seronegative.

This CDR3 reads CASSGGLRGELFF. The CDR3 coding sequence is TGTGCCAGCAGCGGCGGGCTCCGGGGGGAGCTGTTTTTT. The chain carries TRBV7-9 and TRBJ2-2; D may be TRBD2 (5 bases). Germline CDR1 and CDR2: SEHNR and FQNEAQ (reference sequence). The CDR3 spans 13 residues. Between the trimmed V and J ends, which lost 5 bases and 8 bases, there was a span of 12 bases. Combining the CDR3 with reference TRBV7-9 and TRBJ2-2 gives the whole variable domain DTGVSQNPRHKITKRGQNVTFRCDPISEHNRLYWYRQTLGQGPEFLTYFQNEAQLEKSRLLSDRFSAERPKGSFSTLEIQRTEQGDSAMYLCASSGGLRGELFFGEGSRLTVL.

This clone was seen just once. The chain recombines TRBV2 with TRBJ1-5; the match to TRBD1 covers 7 bases. The CDR3 is 16 residues long. Germline values: CDR1 SNHLY, CDR2 FYNNEI. Trimming cost V 2 bases and J 0 bases; bases outside gene matches: 4. CDR3 in amino acids: CASSERDRFSNQPQHF. The CDR3 DNA is TGTGCCAGCAGTGAACGGGACAGATTTAGCAATCAGCCCCAGCATTTT.

In its sample, this clone was seen a few times. The chain carries TRBV5-3 and TRBJ1-5; 7 nucleotides match TRBD1. TRBV5-3 is labeled an ORF, and its function is uncertain. V trimming: 1 base; J trimming: 4 bases; junction bases outside the gene matches: 11. There are 17 residues in the CDR3. The CDR3 nucleotides read TGTGCCAGAAGCTTGTTAGGCCGACAGGGAGGTAATCAGCCCCAGCATTTT. Encoded protein: CARSLLGRQGGNQPQHF.

This clone was observed a handful of times. The gene calls are TRBV18 and TRBJ1-5, with D perhaps TRBD1 (6 bases). Germline CDR1 KGHSH, CDR2 LQKENI. This CDR3 is built from 14 residues. The V end lost 3 bases, the J end lost 4 bases, and 10 bases lay between the germline ends. CDR3 nucleotides: TGTGCCAGCTCACCCGGGACACAAAATCAGCCCCAGCATTTT. Its translation is CASSPGTQNQPQHF.

The rearrangement joins TRBV19 to TRBJ2-1; 7 bases line up with TRBD2. The junction had 10 bases not matched to a gene; V was cut back by 10 bases and J by 4 bases. The CDR3 runs 14 residues. In germline, CDR1 is LNHDA, CDR2 SQIVND (reference sequence). In DNA, the CDR3 is TGTGCCACCGCATTCCGGGGGGTTTACAATGAGCAGTTCTTC. Translated: CATAFRGVYNEQFF.

This sequence joins TRBV28 and TRBJ1-2; D gene uncertain. The germline gives CDR1 MDHEN, CDR2 SYDVKM. V lost 7 bases and J 4 bases, leaving 19 bases between the germline ends. This CDR3 comprises 15 residues. The CDR3 DNA is TGTGCCAGCAACTCCGCCTCTCGGGAATTCTATGGCTACACCTTC. It specifies CASNSASREFYGYTF.

The V and J genes are TRBV19 and TRBJ2-7; TRBD1 matches at 8 bases. This CDR3 has 13 residues. With 8 bases clipped from V and 2 bases from J, the junction kept 5 bases outside the gene matches. CDR1 LNHDA and CDR2 SQIVND come from the germline V gene (reference sequence). The CDR3: CASLGQGTYEQYF. The CDR3 DNA reads as TGTGCCAGTCTTGGACAGGGAACCTACGAGCAGTACTTC.

The DNA for the CDR3 is TGTGCCAGCAGCTTGGGGGGGCTCGAGCAGTACTTC. Residues: CASSLGGLEQYF. This chain uses TRBV11-3 with TRBJ2-7; perhaps TRBD2 as D (7 bases). The CDR3 length is 12 residues. The germline gives CDR1 SGHNT, CDR2 YENEEA. The V end lost 3 bases, the J end lost 6 bases, and 9 bases lay between the germline ends.

The chain joins TRBV18 to TRBJ2-1; D is possibly TRBD1 (6 bases). CDR3 length equals 15 residues. Germline CDR1 KGHSH, CDR2 LQKENI. With 3 bases removed from V and 0 bases from J, the gap between germline ends came to 9 bases. The CDR3 sequence is CASSPQGSSYNEQFF. The CDR3 nucleotides read TGTGCCAGCTCACCTCAGGGGAGCTCCTACAATGAGCAGTTCTTC.

This clone came up a few times. This chain links TRBV10-3 with TRBJ2-5; 12 positions agree with TRBD2. The CDR3 is made up of 16 amino acids. V trimming: 2 bases; J trimming: 2 bases; junction bases outside the gene matches: 3. Germline-derived CDR1 and CDR2 are ENHRY and SYGVKD. CDR3 loop: CAISEKLAGGQETQYF. In DNA, the CDR3 is TGTGCCATCAGTGAGAAACTAGCGGGGGGACAAGAGACCCAGTACTTC.

A few counts support this clone. The J gene is TRBJ1-1, the V gene TRBV6-6; possible D gene TRBD1, 6 bases. Trimming pared 7 bases from V and 1 base from J, leaving 13 bases between. The CDR3 loop spans 14 amino acids. Germline V gene lookup returns CDR1 MNHNY and CDR2 SVGAGI (reference sequence). The CDR3 sequence is CASKGRQENTEAFF. CDR3 coding DNA: TGTGCCAGCAAAGGGAGACAGGAGAACACTGAAGCTTTCTTT.

This chain connects TRBV6-5 to TRBJ2-7, with 7 bases aligning to TRBD1. The CDR3 is 15 amino acids. CDR1 MNHEY and CDR2 SVGAGI come from the germline V gene. V dropped 4 bases and J dropped 3; count of bases not matched to a gene: 9. Here the CDR3 reads CASSSRQGLNYEQYF. The DNA for the CDR3 is TGTGCCAGCAGTTCCCGACAGGGTTTAAACTACGAGCAGTACTTC.

The chain joins TRBV7-6 to TRBJ2-7; no reliable D call. Germline CDR1 is SGHVS and CDR2 is FNYEAQ. The CDR3 is 13 amino acids. The germline V and J ends were trimmed by 1 base and 3 bases, with 7 bases remaining between them. In nucleotides, the CDR3 is TGTGCCAGCAGCTTAGAATCCCGCTACGAGCAGTACTTC. It specifies CASSLESRYEQYF. Using reference TRBV7-6 and TRBJ2-7 for the parts outside the CDR3, the full variable domain is GAGVSQSPRYKVTKRGQDVALRCDPISGHVSLYWYRQALGQGPEFLTYFNYEAQQDKSGLPNDRFSAERPEGSISTLTIQRTEQRDSAMYRCASSLESRYEQYFGPGTRLTVT.

This chain links TRBV7-2 with TRBJ1-1, with D uncertain. Germline V gene sequence: CDR1 SGHTA, CDR2 FQGNSA. The V end lost 5 bases, the J end lost 0 bases, and 10 bases lay between the germline ends. There are 14 residues in the CDR3. The CDR3 coding sequence is TGTGCCAGCAGCCGAGGAAAACTGAACACTGAAGCTTTCTTT. Protein sequence: CASSRGKLNTEAFF.

This clone was seen only a few times. The chain links TRBV6-1 to TRBJ2-2, with D possibly being TRBD1 (6 bases). Germline V gene lookup returns CDR1 MNHNS and CDR2 SASEGT. The germline V and J ends were trimmed by 2 bases and 1 base, with 11 bases remaining between them. CDR3 size: 16 residues. The CDR3: CASSEMGTRNTGELFF. CDR3 in DNA: TGTGCCAGCAGTGAAATGGGGACACGGAACACCGGGGAGCTGTTTTTT.

The J gene is TRBJ2-3, the V gene TRBV7-2, with D hard to call. Germline CDR1 reads SGHTA; CDR2 reads FQGNSA. V was trimmed by 2 bases and J by 3 bases, leaving 12 bases between them. The length of the CDR3 is 15 residues. CDR3 protein: CASSLSPLRTDTQYF. CDR3 DNA sequence: TGTGCCAGCAGCTTAAGTCCACTACGGACAGATACGCAGTATTTT.

The chain combines TRBV4-2 with TRBJ2-1; D not certain. V was clipped by 2 bases and J by 1 base, with 9 bases between them. The CDR3 spans 15 residues. The V gene's germline CDR1 is LGHNA and CDR2 YNFKEQ. The CDR3 loop reads CASSQTSSSYNEQFF. CDR3 DNA: TGTGCCAGCAGCCAAACCAGTTCGTCCTACAATGAGCAGTTCTTC.

The chain carries TRBV30 and TRBJ2-7; D unclear. Germline V CDR1 and CDR2: GTSNPN, SVGIG (reference sequence). V shed 5 bases and J shed 0 bases, with 14 bases lying between them. This CDR3 comprises 14 residues. The chain's CDR3 is CAWALKTLSYEQYF. The CDR3, as DNA: TGTGCCTGGGCATTGAAGACTCTCTCCTACGAGCAGTACTTC.

The chain employs TRBV9 and TRBJ2-1, with 8 bases aligning to TRBD1. Losses at the gene ends were 0 bases for V and 10 bases for J; bases not matched to a gene: 3. The germline V gene has CDR1 SGDLS and CDR2 YYNGEE. The CDR3 totals 13 residues. The CDR3 loop is CASSVVTGDEQFF. CDR3 coding DNA: TGTGCCAGCAGCGTAGTGACAGGGGACGAGCAGTTCTTC.

The rearrangement uses TRBV27 and TRBJ2-7, with 7 bases fitting TRBD1. The CDR3 totals 14 residues. Germline V CDR1 and CDR2: MNHEY, SMNVEV (reference sequence). Trimming at V came to 5 bases and at J to 1 base, leaving 5 bases not matched to a gene. CDR3 in amino acids: CASSPGQSSYEQYF. The CDR3, as DNA: TGTGCCAGCAGTCCGGGACAGTCGTCCTACGAGCAGTACTTC.

This clone was counted between two and nine times. The gene calls are TRBV18 and TRBJ2-3; 10 bases line up with TRBD2. V lost 0 bases, J lost 6 bases, and 6 bases stayed unmatched. Germline V lookup: CDR1 KGHSH, CDR2 LQKENI. The CDR3 is 16 residues long. The CDR3 coding sequence is TGTGCCAGCTCACCACCAGCGGGAGGGGGTCGTGATACGCAGTATTTT. This translates into CASSPPAGGGRDTQYF.

This clone rates as medium-sized (0.01 to 0.1%). This chain connects TRBV27 to TRBJ1-1, with a tentative D call TRBD1 (5 bases). This CDR3 spans 13 amino acids. Deletions cut 5 bases from V and 2 bases from J, with 9 bases between. CDR1 MNHEY and CDR2 SMNVEV come from the germline V gene (reference sequence). The CDR3: CASSRGTNTEAFF. The CDR3 DNA reads as TGTGCCAGCAGTCGGGGGACCAACACTGAAGCTTTCTTT.

This rearrangement joins TRBV6-6 to TRBJ2-3, with 10 positions matching TRBD2. The CDR3 runs to 16 residues. With V trimmed by 2 bases and J by 6 bases, 8 bases remained unmatched. Germline assignment: CDR1 MNHNY and CDR2 SVGAGI (reference sequence). CDR3 region: CASSYAIAGGRDTQYF. The CDR3 coding sequence is TGTGCCAGCAGTTACGCAATAGCGGGGGGCCGGGATACGCAGTATTTT.

V is TRBV2 and J is TRBJ2-5, with 10 bases lining up with TRBD1. CDR1 is SNHLY, CDR2 FYNNEI, per germline. The CDR3 spans 16 residues. The ends lost 6 bases at V and 5 bases at J; junction bases unmatched: 12. CDR3 amino acids: CASRGDRGSWGETQYF. The CDR3, as DNA: TGTGCCAGCAGGGGGGACAGGGGTTCATGGGGCGAGACCCAGTACTTC.